The 20 T cell receptor beta chains given below trace back to one sample, sequenced in a study of identical twins. Each CDR3 protein gets one entry after TCRdb re-called the 5' RACE reads with MiXCR. Among over 250,000 distinct CDR3 sequences listed, 8.5% to 9.5% were seen once. These data were also filed under a second study, of yellow fever vaccine responses in identical twins.

The sequencing sample was made of CD8+ T cells sorted from blood. The receptors originated from a woman younger than 30 in good health.

The V and J genes are TRBV5-5 and TRBJ2-1; 15 bases are a match to TRBD2. This CDR3 contains 15 residues. The trim removed 4 bases at V and 12 bases at J, leaving 8 bases unmatched. Germline lookup yields CDR1 SGHKS and CDR2 YYEKEE (reference sequence). The CDR3 nucleotides read TGTGCCAGCAGCCCCAGGCTGGGACTAGCGGGAGGGCAGTTCTTC. Encoded protein: CASSPRLGLAGGQFF. Full variable domain (outside the CDR3, taken from reference TRBV5-5 and TRBJ2-1): DAGVTQSPTHLIKTRGQQVTLRCSPISGHKSVSWYQQVLGQGPQFIFQYYEKEERGRGNFPDRFSARQFPNYSSELNVNALLLGDSALYLCASSPRLGLAGGQFFGPGTRLTVL.

This clonotype was detected ten times or more. V usage is TRBV6-1 and J usage is TRBJ2-3; 10 nucleotides agree with TRBD2. The V and J ends lost 3 bases and 0 bases, in that order; junction bases with no gene match: 3. Germline CDR1 MNHNS, CDR2 SASEGT. There are 16 residues in the CDR3. CDR3 DNA: TGTGCCAGCAGTGAGTCTAGCGGGGGTAGCACAGATACGCAGTATTTT. The encoded protein is CASSESSGGSTDTQYF.

This clonotype has a count of ten or more. The chain employs TRBV20-1 and TRBJ2-7; 9 bases fit TRBD1. Germline CDR1 is DFQATT and CDR2 is SNEGSKA (reference sequence). The V and J ends lost 5 bases and 2 bases, in that order; junction bases with no gene match: 10. This CDR3 spans 15 amino acids. The CDR3 here is CSAPNRDRDPYEQYF. The CDR3 DNA follows: TGCAGTGCTCCTAACCGGGACAGGGACCCCTACGAGCAGTACTTC.

A few counts support this clonotype. Mismatch with germline at one junction end may stem from a read error. This chain links TRBV29-1 with TRBJ2-2; D may match TRBD1 or TRBD2 (5 bases each). CDR3 length: 15 residues. Germline CDR1 reads SQVTM; CDR2 reads ANQGSEA. CDR3 residues: CSVEFYGANPGELFF. CDR3 nucleotide sequence: TGCAGCGTTGAATTCTACGGGGCGAACCCCGGGGAGCTGTTTTTT.

A few counts support this clonotype. The chain couples TRBV7-3 to TRBJ2-2; tentatively, D is TRBD1 or TRBD2 (5 bases each). V lost 3 bases to trimming and J lost 3 bases, with 11 bases between them. CDR3 length: 15 residues. Germline V gives CDR1 SGHTA, CDR2 FQGTGA. The CDR3: CASSLGPLYTGELFF. The DNA for the CDR3 is TGTGCCAGCAGCTTGGGACCTTTATACACCGGGGAGCTGTTTTTT.

The table lists this clonotype with many counts. The rearrangement links TRBV10-3 to TRBJ2-5; weak D call: TRBD1 (6 bases). In germline, CDR1 is ENHRY, CDR2 SYGVKD. The germline V and J ends were trimmed by 8 bases and 5 bases, with 9 bases remaining between them. The length of the CDR3 is 11 residues. The CDR3 nucleotides read TGTGCCATCGGGGGCTCGGAGACCCAGTACTTC. The encoded protein is CAIGGSETQYF.

This clonotype was detected a few times. J is TRBJ1-2 and V is TRBV4-1; D call uncertain. Germline V CDR1 and CDR2: MGHRA, YSYEKL. This CDR3 is built from 14 residues. Trimming took off 0 bases at V and 4 bases at J, with 9 bases between the two ends. The CDR3 sequence: CASSQDSRGYGYTF. DNA for the CDR3: TGCGCCAGCAGCCAAGATTCACGAGGCTATGGCTACACCTTC.

This clonotype has just a few counts. The J gene is TRBJ2-2, the V gene TRBV4-1, with D maybe TRBD2 (7 bases). CDR1 is MGHRA, CDR2 YSYEKL, per germline. Between the trimmed V and J ends, which lost 5 bases and 4 bases, there was a span of 11 bases. The CDR3 consists of 14 residues. The CDR3 sequence is CASSGGAVTGELFF. The CDR3 nucleotides are TGCGCCAGCAGCGGGGGGGCGGTCACCGGGGAGCTGTTTTTT.

This clonotype has more than one count but fewer than ten. The V call is TRBV29-1, the J call TRBJ2-7, with TRBD2 identical over 7 bases. The germline CDR1 and CDR2 sequences are SQVTM and ANQGSEA. The CDR3 extends over 12 amino acids. Losses at the gene ends were 4 bases for V and 5 bases for J; bases not matched to a gene: 5. CDR3 in amino acids: CSVVGGVDEQYF. The CDR3 DNA reads TGCAGCGTTGTGGGAGGGGTAGACGAGCAGTACTTC.

This clonotype was counted between two and nine times. Sequence at one end of the junction differs from germline and may be a read error. The V call is TRBV4-3, the J call TRBJ1-4, with 7 bases fitting TRBD1. Germline CDR1 reads LGHNA; CDR2 reads YSLEER. This CDR3 region has 13 residues. CDR3 nucleotide sequence: TGCGCCAGCAGCCAGAGTACTGGGACAGCCGTTACTTTT. It is translated as CASSQSTGTAVTF.

This clonotype was seen a few times. The DNA for the CDR3 is TGCGCCAGCAGCCAAGACCGCGAGGGGGCGCGGGCCAACGTCCTGACTTTC. It is translated as CASSQDREGARANVLTF. The rearrangement joins TRBV4-3 to TRBJ2-6; 7 bases are shared with TRBD1. The CDR3 totals 17 residues. Germline loops: CDR1 LGHNA, CDR2 YSLEER. With 0 bases clipped from V and 5 bases from J, the junction kept 7 bases outside the gene matches.

This clonotype was counted ten times or more. V is TRBV15 and J is TRBJ2-7; D is perhaps TRBD2 (5 bases). Trimming cost V 1 base and J 1 base, with 17 bases left between them. Germline loops: CDR1 LNHNV, CDR2 YYDKDF (reference sequence). CDR3 length: 17 residues. The CDR3 coding sequence is TGTGCCACCAGCAGAGCCGGCGTGAGGGTGGGATCCTACGAGCAGTACTTC. The encoded protein is CATSRAGVRVGSYEQYF.

The chain carries TRBV10-3 and TRBJ2-1; 7 bases are a match to TRBD1. This CDR3 is 14 amino acids long. V lost 10 bases, J lost 5 bases, and 11 bases stayed unmatched. Germline values: CDR1 ENHRY, CDR2 SYGVKD. The CDR3 here is CATHVTGSNNEQFF. CDR3 nucleotide sequence: TGTGCCACACATGTGACAGGGTCTAACAATGAGCAGTTCTTC.

The chain links TRBV27 to TRBJ2-1; 10 bases are a match to TRBD1. The CDR3 loop spans 14 amino acids. CDR1 MNHEY and CDR2 SMNVEV come from the germline V gene (reference sequence). V shed 8 bases and J 5 bases; nucleotides not matched to a gene: 6. CDR3 amino acids: CASEGTGVDNEQFF. CDR3 nucleotides: TGTGCCAGCGAAGGGACAGGGGTGGACAATGAGCAGTTCTTC.

The V call is TRBV10-3, the J call TRBJ1-1; no definite D call. V was cut by 2 bases and J by 1 base, with 5 bases left in between. Germline CDR1 reads ENHRY; CDR2 reads SYGVKD. CDR3 length equals 13 residues. The CDR3 nucleotides read TGTGCCATCAGTGAGACACAGAACACTGAAGCTTTCTTT. It is translated as CAISETQNTEAFF.

This chain connects TRBV24-1 to TRBJ2-1; D is unclear. Trimming pared 5 bases from V and 2 bases from J, leaving 12 bases between. Germline lookup yields CDR1 KGHDR and CDR2 SFDVKD. The CDR3 extends over 15 amino acids. CDR3 coding DNA: TGTGCCACCAGTGTCCCGGGTGCCCCCTACAATGAGCAGTTCTTC. As protein: CATSVPGAPYNEQFF.

This clonotype was observed a handful of times. CDR3 nucleotide sequence: TGTGCCAGCAGCCCTCCAGTCGACGAGCAGTACTTC. Amino acids: CASSPPVDEQYF. The chain combines TRBV28 with TRBJ2-7; D is undetermined. Germline loops: CDR1 MDHEN, CDR2 SYDVKM. This CDR3 spans 12 amino acids. V was trimmed by 6 bases and J by 5 bases, leaving 11 bases between them. The entire variable domain, with the rest obtained from reference TRBV28 and TRBJ2-7, is as follows: DVKVTQSSRYLVKRTGEKVFLECVQDMDHENMFWYRQDPGLGLRLIYFSYDVKMKEKGDIPEGYSVSREKKERFSLILESASTNQTSMYLCASSPPVDEQYFGPGTRLTVT.

This clonotype has at least ten counts. The genes are TRBV7-8 and TRBJ1-4; unclear D gene. V was cut by 4 bases and J by 7 bases, with 13 bases left in between. The germline V gene has CDR1 SGHVS and CDR2 FQNEAQ. CDR3 length: 14 residues. The CDR3 here is CASSSESMGEKLFF. CDR3 in DNA: TGTGCCAGCAGCTCGGAGTCCATGGGTGAAAAACTGTTTTTT.

The V and J genes are TRBV5-8 and TRBJ2-2; no firm D call. The V end was cut by 3 bases, the J end by 8 bases, with 11 bases between. This CDR3 spans 13 amino acids. Germline assignment: CDR1 SGHTS and CDR2 YDEGEE. CDR3 nucleotide sequence: TGTGCCAGCAGCTCATACCTGGGTGGGGAGCTGTTTTTT. Protein sequence: CASSSYLGGELFF.

This clonotype was detected a few times. This chain links TRBV6-2 or TRBV6-3 with TRBJ1-1; 8 bases align to TRBD1. V gave up 6 bases and J gave up 3 bases; unmatched junction bases: 9. The CDR3 is 15 amino acids. Germline-derived CDR1 and CDR2 are MNHEY and SVGEGT. This CDR3 is CASRDMGQEDTEAFF. DNA of the CDR3: TGTGCCAGCAGAGATATGGGACAGGAGGACACTGAAGCTTTCTTT.